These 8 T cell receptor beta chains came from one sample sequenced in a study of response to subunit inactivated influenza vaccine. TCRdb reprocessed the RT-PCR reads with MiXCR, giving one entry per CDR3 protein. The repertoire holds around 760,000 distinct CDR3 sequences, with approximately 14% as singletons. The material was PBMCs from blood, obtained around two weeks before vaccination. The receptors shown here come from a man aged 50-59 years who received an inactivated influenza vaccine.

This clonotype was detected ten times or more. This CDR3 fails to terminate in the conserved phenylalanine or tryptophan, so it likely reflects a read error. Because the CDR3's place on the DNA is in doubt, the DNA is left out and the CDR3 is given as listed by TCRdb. CDR3 sequence: CASSLISGGPRI. The V gene is TRBV12-3 or TRBV12-4, the J gene TRBJ2-1; the listed D gene, TRBD2, was not tested against the DNA. Inclusive of both ends, the CDR3 amounts to 12 amino acids.

The CDR3 region is CASSQVKRRANTGELFF. The CDR3 nucleotides are TGTGCCAGCAGCCAAGTTAAGCGGAGAGCGAACACCGGGGAGCTGTTTTTT. This chain uses TRBV4-2 with TRBJ2-2, with D maybe TRBD2 (5 bases). The germline V and J ends were trimmed by 1 base and 0 bases, with 12 bases remaining between them. The CDR3 runs to 17 residues. Germline V gene sequence: CDR1 LGHNA, CDR2 YNFKEQ.

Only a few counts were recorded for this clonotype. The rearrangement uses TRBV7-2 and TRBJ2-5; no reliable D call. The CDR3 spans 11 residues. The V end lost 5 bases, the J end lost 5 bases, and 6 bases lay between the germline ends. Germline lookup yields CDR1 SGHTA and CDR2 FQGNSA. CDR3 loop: CASSIWETQYF. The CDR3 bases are TGTGCCAGCAGCATTTGGGAGACCCAGTACTTC. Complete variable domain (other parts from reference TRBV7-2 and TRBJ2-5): GAGVSQSPSNKVTEKGKDVELRCDPISGHTALYWYRQSLGQGLEFLIYFQGNSAPDKSGLPSDRFSAERTGGSVSTLTIQRTQQEDSAVYLCASSIWETQYFGPGTRLLVL.

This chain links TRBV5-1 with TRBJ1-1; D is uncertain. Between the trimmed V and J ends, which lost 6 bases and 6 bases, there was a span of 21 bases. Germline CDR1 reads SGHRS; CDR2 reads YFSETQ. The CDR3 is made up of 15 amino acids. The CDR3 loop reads CASTLRVAEDAEAFF. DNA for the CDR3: TGCGCCAGCACCCTTCGGGTCGCGGAGGACGCTGAAGCTTTCTTT.

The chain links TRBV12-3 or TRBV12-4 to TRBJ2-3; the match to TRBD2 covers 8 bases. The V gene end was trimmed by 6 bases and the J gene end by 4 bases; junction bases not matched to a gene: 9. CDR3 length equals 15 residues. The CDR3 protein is CASSRGGGVADTQYF. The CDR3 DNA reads TGTGCCAGCAGCCGGGGGGGGGGTGTCGCAGATACGCAGTATTTT.

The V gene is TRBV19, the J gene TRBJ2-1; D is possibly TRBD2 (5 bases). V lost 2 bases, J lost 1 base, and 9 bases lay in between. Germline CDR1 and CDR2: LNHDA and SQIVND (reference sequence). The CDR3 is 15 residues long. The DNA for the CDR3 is TGTGCCAGTAGTATATCAGCGGTATCCTACAATGAGCAGTTCTTC. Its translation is CASSISAVSYNEQFF.

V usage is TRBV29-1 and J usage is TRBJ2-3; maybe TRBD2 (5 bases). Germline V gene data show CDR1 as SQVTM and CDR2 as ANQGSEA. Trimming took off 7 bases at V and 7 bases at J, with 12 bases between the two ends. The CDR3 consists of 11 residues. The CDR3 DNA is TGCAGCGCCCCCCGAGGGAATACGCAGTATTTT. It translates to CSAPRGNTQYF.

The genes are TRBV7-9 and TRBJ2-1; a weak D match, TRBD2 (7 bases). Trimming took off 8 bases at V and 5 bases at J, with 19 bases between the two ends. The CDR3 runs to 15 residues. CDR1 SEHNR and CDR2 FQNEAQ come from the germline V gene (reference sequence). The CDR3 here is CASRALAGADNEQFF. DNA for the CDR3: TGTGCCAGCCGGGCCCTTGCGGGGGCCGACAATGAGCAGTTCTTC.